This T cell receptor beta chain was identified in a study of CD8 T cells in ankylosing spondylitis. This CDR3 is built from 16 residues. Germline loops: CDR1 SGDLS, CDR2 YYNGEE. V shed 4 bases and J shed 7 bases, with 20 bases lying between them. TCRdb ran MiXCR on the 5' RACE reads and lists one entry per CDR3 protein. This sample yields hundreds of thousands of distinct CDR3 sequences, of which over 8.5% are seen a single time; nearly 7% belongs to the top ten. Overall study results and limits: Past studies reported some motif variants in reactive arthritis synovial fluid and blood.

This clonotype was recorded many times. Its antigen is still unknown. This TCR was sampled from a male donor with ankylosing spondylitis or in good health (not recorded which). The genes are TRBV9 and TRBJ2-2; D may be TRBD1 or TRBD2 (6 bases each). Sequences were obtained from blood, either unsorted or a sorted T cell fraction (not recorded which). In DNA, the CDR3 is TGTGCCAGCAGCTCATCGGTGGGGGGCGCGGACGGGGAGCTGTTTTTT. It is translated as CASSSSVGGADGELFF.